What follows are 14 T cell receptor beta chains derived from one specimen sequenced in a study of early T cells in non-severe SARS-CoV-2 infection. From the 5' RACE reads, TCRdb called clonotypes with MiXCR, one entry per CDR3 protein. The data contain tens of thousands of distinct CDR3 sequences, roughly 12% of them seen just once; the ten biggest clones take up around 2.9%. Sequenced here: whole blood, sampled at baseline. These receptors originate from an adult who was a healthcare worker with PCR-confirmed SARS-CoV-2 infection or an uninfected control (not recorded which).

Details on this clonotype: This may come from a read error, since a much larger clone is one base off. The chain has TRBV7-8 and TRBJ1-1, with D unclear. This CDR3 contains 15 residues. Germline V gene sequence: CDR1 SGHVS, CDR2 FQNEAQ. The CDR3 here is CACSNGRRRETEAFF. In DNA, the CDR3 is TGTGCCTGCAGCAATGGGAGAAGAAGGGAGACTGAAGCTTTCTTT.

There are a few counts of this clonotype. V is TRBV18 and J is TRBJ2-3; D is unclear. The CDR3 is made up of 15 amino acids. The germline V gene has CDR1 KGHSH and CDR2 LQKENI. With 3 bases removed from V and 0 bases from J, the gap between germline ends came to 10 bases. CDR3 in amino acids: CASSPEATSTDTQYF. CDR3 DNA sequence: TGTGCCAGCTCACCGGAAGCCACTAGCACAGATACGCAGTATTTT.

This clonotype appeared a single time. The junction shows a germline mismatch at one end, possibly a read error. The rearrangement links TRBV6-1 to TRBJ2-3, with D perhaps TRBD2 (7 bases). The CDR3 consists of 15 residues. Germline assignment: CDR1 MNHNS and CDR2 SASEGT. The CDR3 reads CASSEGGVIADTQYF. For the CDR3, the DNA is TGTGCCAGCAGCGAAGGGGGGGTTATCGCAGATACGCAGTATTTT.

The DNA for the CDR3 is TGTGCCAGCAGCTACATAGCGGGGGTCGATGAGCAGTTCTTC. It specifies CASSYIAGVDEQFF. The gene calls are TRBV7-9 and TRBJ2-1; 9 bases line up with TRBD2. Germline V gene lookup returns CDR1 SEHNR and CDR2 FQNEAQ (reference sequence). The junction had 6 bases not matched to a gene; V was cut back by 4 bases and J by 8 bases. The CDR3 runs to 14 residues.

This clonotype occurred a few times. This sequence joins TRBV18 and TRBJ2-3; TRBD1 agrees at 8 bases. Germline V CDR1 and CDR2: KGHSH, LQKENI. J gave up 4 bases and V 6 bases, and 9 bases lay outside the gene matches. The CDR3 consists of 15 residues. DNA of the CDR3: TGTGCCAGCTCGCGAGACAGGGGTCGCGCAGATACGCAGTATTTT. Its translation is CASSRDRGRADTQYF.

This clonotype has just a few counts. The V call is TRBV4-3, the J call TRBJ2-3; a possible D gene is TRBD2 (6 bases). The CDR3 contains 16 residues. Germline V CDR1 and CDR2: LGHNA, YSLEER. Trimming stripped 1 base from V and 1 base from J, with 12 bases between. CDR3 amino acids: CASSQAGTPGTDTQYF. The CDR3, as DNA: TGCGCCAGCAGCCAAGCCGGGACTCCGGGCACAGATACGCAGTATTTT.

In its sample, this clonotype was seen a few times. The chain joins TRBV11-2 to TRBJ2-2, with D unclear. The CDR3 loop spans 14 amino acids. Trimming removed 5 bases from V and 6 bases from J, with 13 bases in between. Germline CDR1 SGHAT, CDR2 FQNNGV. CDR3 sequence (DNA): TGTGCCAGCAGCCTAACGGGCCCAGCCGGGGAGCTGTTTTTT. It is translated as CASSLTGPAGELFF.

This clonotype was picked up many times. The rearrangement joins TRBV27 to TRBJ2-7; D may be TRBD1 or TRBD2 (5 bases each). The CDR3 is 15 amino acids. V dropped 3 bases and J dropped 2 bases, with 14 bases sitting between them. Germline assignment: CDR1 MNHEY and CDR2 SMNVEV (reference sequence). CDR3 amino acids: CASSLLSGTPYEQYF. The CDR3 DNA follows: TGTGCCAGCAGTTTGCTCTCCGGGACCCCCTACGAGCAGTACTTC.

This sequence joins TRBV20-1 and TRBJ2-2; a weak D match, TRBD2 (7 bases). The CDR3 totals 16 residues. The V and J ends lost 0 bases and 7 bases respectively, with 18 bases between them. Germline V CDR1 and CDR2: DFQATT, SNEGSKA (reference sequence). The CDR3 region is CSARDLGRGGNGELFF. The CDR3, as DNA: TGCAGTGCTAGAGATCTAGGCAGGGGAGGGAACGGGGAGCTGTTTTTT.

There are many counts of this clonotype. V gene TRBV27 combines with J gene TRBJ2-7; D assignment may be TRBD1 or TRBD2 (5 bases each). Trimming took off 5 bases at V and 7 bases at J, with 18 bases between the two ends. The length of the CDR3 is 14 residues. CDR1 and CDR2 (germline): MNHEY, SMNVEV (reference sequence). CDR3: CASSPGTGALEQYF. The CDR3 DNA reads as TGTGCCAGCAGTCCCGGGACCGGTGCCCTTGAGCAGTACTTC.

This clonotype showed up many times. This chain uses TRBV24-1 with TRBJ2-5; TRBD1 matches at 7 bases. The junction had 5 bases not matched to a gene; V was cut back by 5 bases and J by 0 bases. CDR1 is KGHDR, CDR2 SFDVKD, per germline. The CDR3 is made up of 15 amino acids. The CDR3 is CATSVRDSNQETQYF. CDR3 DNA: TGTGCCACCAGTGTCAGGGACAGTAACCAAGAGACCCAGTACTTC.

The V and J genes are TRBV20-1 and TRBJ2-3, with 8 bases identical to TRBD1. Germline V gene data show CDR1 as DFQATT and CDR2 as SNEGSKA (reference sequence). The CDR3 loop spans 15 amino acids. V shed 5 bases and J 0 bases; nucleotides not matched to a gene: 7. Here the CDR3 reads CSAEVGTGSTDTQYF. CDR3 in DNA: TGCAGTGCTGAAGTAGGGACAGGCAGCACAGATACGCAGTATTTT.

This clonotype occurred many times. The chain recombines TRBV7-2 with TRBJ2-3; no firm D call. Germline CDR1 is SGHTA and CDR2 is FQGNSA. The V end was cut by 7 bases, the J end by 2 bases, with 19 bases between. This CDR3 contains 16 residues. Here the CDR3 DNA reads TGTGCCAGCATCGAAGGCTACGAGAAGTCCACAGATACGCAGTATTTT. It yields the protein CASIEGYEKSTDTQYF. The variable domain in full, completed from reference TRBV7-2 and TRBJ2-3, reads GAGVSQSPSNKVTEKGKDVELRCDPISGHTALYWYRQSLGQGLEFLIYFQGNSAPDKSGLPSDRFSAERTGGSVSTLTIQRTQQEDSAVYLCASIEGYEKSTDTQYFGPGTRLTVL.

In its sample, this clonotype was seen many times. The V and J genes are TRBV29-1 and TRBJ1-1; D is possibly TRBD1 (6 bases). Trimming left V 6 bases short and J 3 bases short, with 17 bases between. Germline CDR1 is SQVTM and CDR2 is ANQGSEA. The CDR3 loop spans 14 amino acids. DNA for the CDR3: TGCAGCGTCCAAGGGGGTGTAAGGGACACTGAAGCTTTCTTT. This codes for CSVQGGVRDTEAFF.